The sequence of this T cell receptor beta chain was determined in a study of T cell repertoires in cytomegalovirus infection. For the study at large: Matching HLA type, along with CMV infection, was indicated by public TCR beta signatures.

The germline V gene encodes CDR1 ENHRY and CDR2 SYGVKD. The CDR3 is made up of 16 amino acids. V lost 3 bases and J 8 bases, leaving 17 bases between the germline ends. TCRdb reprocessed the reads with MiXCR, giving one entry per CDR3 protein. Of hundreds of thousands of distinct CDR3 sequences listed, 15% to 20% are singletons. Sequencing was carried out using PBMCs. The chain couples TRBV10-3 to TRBJ1-6; no reliable D call. This clonotype originated in a human donor in good health (CMV status not recorded). Some clones in this sample may be carry-over from other donors' samples. This chain's CDR3 is CAISDLLNGVDSPLHF. CDR3 DNA: TGTGCCATCAGTGATCTACTCAACGGTGTTGATTCACCCCTCCACTTT.